The TCR beta chain described here comes from a study of cytomegalovirus exposure and HLA in healthy donors. Primers for the PCR totalled 60 Vbeta and 13 Jbeta. Sequencing used immunoSEQ multiplex PCR; TCRdb keeps in-frame clones, though not all of them. There are around 140,000 clones in the sample; roughly four fifths occur only once, and over 9.5% lies in the top ten. Worth noting for this clone: Its specificity is not known. Given the absence of the conserved phenylalanine or tryptophan at the CDR3 end, a read error is likely.

Germline values: CDR1 SGHRS, CDR2 YFSETQ. With V trimmed by 3 bases and J by 4 bases, 4 bases remained unmatched. The CDR3 contains 14 residues. Study-level points and caveats: A later analysis showed HLA-associated TCR beta chains outstripping equally common others in clonal expansion. With high specificity and sensitivity, the classifier reportedly diagnosed cytomegalovirus status.

The chain combines TRBV5-1 with TRBJ2-7, with TRBD2 identical over 10 bases. The sequenced sample was PBMCs. This clonotype was sampled from a woman aged 55-69 years in good health and CMV-seropositive. CDR3 in DNA: TGCGCCAGCAGCTGGCTAGCGGGAGAATACGAGCAGTACCTC. This translates into CASSWLAGEYEQYL.